The T cell receptor beta chain under discussion was sequenced for a study of chemoradiotherapy in HPV16-positive cancers (dated by TCRdb to 2022 to 2024). Context from the whole study: Candidate HPV-specific T-cell clones and common TCR motifs were defined by functional T-cell assays performed on cells from a couple of HPV16-positive patients. The study set out to ask whether T-cell immunity against the HPV oncoproteins E6 and E7 changes over the course of chemoradiotherapy and whether that immunity affects survival. The candidate HPV-specific TCRs and motifs were subsequently tracked in TCR repertoires obtained from roughly 85 patients with HPV-related cancers.

Findings and caveats that apply to the study as a whole: In HPV16-positive patients, expansion of HPV-responsive T cells during chemoradiotherapy was found to be associated with improved recurrence-free survival. Only a couple of HPV16-positive patients were used to derive the functional definition of HPV-specific T cells, and the survival association was reported for HPV16-positive patients. Expansion of candidate HPV-specific clones and E7-related TCR motifs was observed in the tumor microenvironment during treatment, whereas no such expansion was observed for non-HPV-specific T cells.

As to this clone: No antigen is known for it. No quality values exist for individual bases; no much larger clone is one base distant.

Because repertoires were sampled repeatedly during chemoradiotherapy, clonal expansion in the tumor microenvironment could be followed. CDR1 is given as SGHDT and CDR2 as YYEEEE, both from the germline V gene. Spanning cysteine to phenylalanine, the CDR3 consists of 16 amino acids. Left in the record is the CDR3 DNA by itself, 48 bases read in frame from the first base. V ends up 0 bases short and J 4 bases short, with an unmatched junction base count of 5. Receptor libraries were prepared by the immunoSEQ multiplex PCR assay. The table comes from immuneACCESS by way of TCRdb, which keeps in-frame sequences with V and J called. Part of the clones is missing from these tables; in studies checked, under half for an unresolved V gene and the rest for unknown reasons. The sample has approximately 4,600 clones on record, roughly 88% of them singletons. 2.6% of the sample is taken by the ten largest.

This clonotype was sampled from a human donor with HPV-associated anogenital cancer. The chain is made from TRBV5-6 and TRBJ2-3, with 10 central nucleotides matching TRBD1. The specimen comprised tumor tissue, sampled from a patient who underwent chemoradiotherapy. The DNA reads TGTGCCAGCAGCTTGGAGGGACAGGGGTTCGCAGATACGCAGTATTTT. Its protein reads: CASSLEGQGFADTQYF.